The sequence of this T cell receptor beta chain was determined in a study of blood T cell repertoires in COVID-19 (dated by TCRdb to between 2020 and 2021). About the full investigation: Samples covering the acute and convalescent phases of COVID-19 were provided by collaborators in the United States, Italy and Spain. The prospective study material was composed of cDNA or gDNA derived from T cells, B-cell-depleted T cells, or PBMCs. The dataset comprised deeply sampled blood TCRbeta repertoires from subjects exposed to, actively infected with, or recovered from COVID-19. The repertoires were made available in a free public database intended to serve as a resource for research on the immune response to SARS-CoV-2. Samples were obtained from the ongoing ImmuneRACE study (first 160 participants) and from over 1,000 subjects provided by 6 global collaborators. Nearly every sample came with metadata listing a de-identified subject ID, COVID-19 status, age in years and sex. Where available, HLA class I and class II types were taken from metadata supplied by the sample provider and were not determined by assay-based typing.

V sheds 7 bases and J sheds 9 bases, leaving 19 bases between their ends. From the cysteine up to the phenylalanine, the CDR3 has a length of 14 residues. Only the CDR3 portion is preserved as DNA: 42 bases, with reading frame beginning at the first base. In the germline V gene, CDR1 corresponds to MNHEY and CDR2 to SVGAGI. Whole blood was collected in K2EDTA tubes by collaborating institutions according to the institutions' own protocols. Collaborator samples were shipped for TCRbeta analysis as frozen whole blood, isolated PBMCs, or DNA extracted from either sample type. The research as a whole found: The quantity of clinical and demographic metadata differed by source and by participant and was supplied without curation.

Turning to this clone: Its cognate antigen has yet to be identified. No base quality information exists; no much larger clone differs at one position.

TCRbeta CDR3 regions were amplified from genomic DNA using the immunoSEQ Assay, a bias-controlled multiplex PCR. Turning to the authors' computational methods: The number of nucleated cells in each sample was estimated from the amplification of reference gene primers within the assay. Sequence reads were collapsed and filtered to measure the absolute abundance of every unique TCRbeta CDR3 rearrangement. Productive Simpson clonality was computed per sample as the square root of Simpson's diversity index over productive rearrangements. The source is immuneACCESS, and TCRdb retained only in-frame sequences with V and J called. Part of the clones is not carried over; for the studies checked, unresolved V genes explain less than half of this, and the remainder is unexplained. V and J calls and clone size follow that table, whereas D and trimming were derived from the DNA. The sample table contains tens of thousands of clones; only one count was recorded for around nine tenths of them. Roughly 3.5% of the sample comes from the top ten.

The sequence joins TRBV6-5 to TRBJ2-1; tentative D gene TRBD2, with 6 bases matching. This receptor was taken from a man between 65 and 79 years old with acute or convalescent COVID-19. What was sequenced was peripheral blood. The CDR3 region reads CASTGARRRAEQFF. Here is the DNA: TGTGCCAGCACCGGAGCCCGGCGGAGGGCTGAGCAGTTCTTC.